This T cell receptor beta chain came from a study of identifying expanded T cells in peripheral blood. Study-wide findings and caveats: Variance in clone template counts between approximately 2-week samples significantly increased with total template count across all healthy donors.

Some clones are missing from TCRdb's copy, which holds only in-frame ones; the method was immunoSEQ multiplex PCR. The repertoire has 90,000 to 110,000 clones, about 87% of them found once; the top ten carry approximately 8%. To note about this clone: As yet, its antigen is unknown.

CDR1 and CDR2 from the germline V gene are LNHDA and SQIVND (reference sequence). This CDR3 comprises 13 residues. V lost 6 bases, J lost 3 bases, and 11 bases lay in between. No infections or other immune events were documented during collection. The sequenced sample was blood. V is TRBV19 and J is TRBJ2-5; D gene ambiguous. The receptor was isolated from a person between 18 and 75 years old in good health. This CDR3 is CASRKGLEETQYF. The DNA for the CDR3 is TGTGCCAGTAGAAAAGGGTTGGAAGAGACCCAGTACTTC.